These T cell receptor beta chains were read from a single sample in a study of shared clonotypes between healthy human individuals. The assay was immunoSEQ multiplex PCR, and TCRdb's table has in-frame clones only and misses some. The table has 1,400,000 or so clones, just under 99% seen once. The specimen was naive CD4+ T cells sorted from blood. The receptor source for this set is a man between 25 and 39 years old in good health. Each CDR3 is given with its conserved first and last residue. D genes are given only for firm matches. Size is omitted from some rows. Given values are once, few, many or a class for expanded clones.

CDR3 DNA,CDR3 protein,clone size,CDR3 length,D gene,J gene,V gene
TGTGCCAGCAGTCCGACTAGCGGGAGGGGGACAGATACGCAGTATTTT,CASSPTSGRGTDTQYF,-,16,TRBD2,TRBJ2-3,TRBV6-4
TGTGCCAGCAGCCCCCCGAGAGGGGATGGCTACACCTTC,CASSPPRGDGYTF,-,13,-,TRBJ1-2,TRBV7-9
TGTGCCAGCTGGACGGGAGGGCCGGGTGAGCAGTTCTTC,CASWTGGPGEQFF,-,13,TRBD2,TRBJ2-1,TRBV2
TGTGCCAGCAAAAGCGGTAACTATGGCTACACCTTC,CASKSGNYGYTF,-,12,-,TRBJ1-2,TRBV6-5
TGCGCCAGCAGCTTGGGCCCTAGGAGGTCAATCGGCACAGATACGCAGTATTTT,CASSLGPRRSIGTDTQYF,-,18,-,TRBJ2-3,TRBV5-1
TGTGCCTGGAGTGTGGGCAGACAAACAGATACGCAGTATTTT,CAWSVGRQTDTQYF,-,14,-,TRBJ2-3,TRBV30
TGTGCCAGCAGCCAAGCCGACAGGACAGCCTACGAGCAGTACTTC,CASSQADRTAYEQYF,-,15,-,TRBJ2-7,TRBV5-6
TGTGCCAGCAGCTCAGCCACAGGGAGGAATGAGCAGTTCTTC,CASSSATGRNEQFF,-,14,-,TRBJ2-1,TRBV11-3
TGTGCCAGCAGTCCCCCGACTCAGCCCCAGCATTTT,CASSPPTQPQHF,-,12,-,TRBJ1-5,TRBV28
TGTGCCAGCAGCTTTAGGGACGAGACTAGCGACACCTACGAGCAGTACTTC,CASSFRDETSDTYEQYF,-,17,TRBD2,TRBJ2-7,TRBV7-2
TGTGCCGGCGGGACAGTTAACCTTGGCGAGCAGTACTTC,CAGGTVNLGEQYF,-,13,-,TRBJ2-7,TRBV28
TGTGCCAGCAGTCAGTACCGGGACAGTTATGAGCAGTTCTTC,CASSQYRDSYEQFF,-,14,TRBD1,TRBJ2-1,TRBV2
TGTGCCAGCGGTAATGCCGGGACAGGGGGAAACGAGCAGTACTTC,CASGNAGTGGNEQYF,-,15,TRBD1,TRBJ2-7,TRBV2
TGCGCCAGCAGCTTGGCGACAGGAACAGGGACCTATGGCTACACCTTC,CASSLATGTGTYGYTF,-,16,-,TRBJ1-2,TRBV5-1
TGTGCCAGCAGCGTAGCTGGGGCCCTAAGGGCAGAGACCCAGTACTTC,CASSVAGALRAETQYF,-,16,-,TRBJ2-5,TRBV9
TGCGCCAGCAGCTTCGGACCCCGACAGGGGCTGGAAGAGACCCAGTACTTC,CASSFGPRQGLEETQYF,-,17,TRBD1,TRBJ2-5,TRBV5-1
TGCAGCGTTGAGAGGGGACAGTTGAACACTGAAGCTTTCTTT,CSVERGQLNTEAFF,-,14,TRBD1,TRBJ1-1,TRBV29-1
TGTGCCAGCAGCCATAATGAGCAGTTCTTC,CASSHNEQFF,-,10,-,TRBJ2-1,TRBV7-9
TGTGCCAGCAGTTTGTCAGGGTGGATTGACGAGCAGTACTTC,CASSLSGWIDEQYF,-,14,-,TRBJ2-7,TRBV28
TGTGCCAGCAGTAGGGACAGCATCTACGAGCAGTACTTC,CASSRDSIYEQYF,-,13,TRBD1,TRBJ2-7,TRBV6-1
TGTGCCAGCTCACCAGGAGCAAGAAACGAGCAGTACTTC,CASSPGARNEQYF,-,13,-,TRBJ2-7,TRBV18
TGTGCCAGTAGTACTCGAGGAGAGACCCAGTACTTC,CASSTRGETQYF,-,12,-,TRBJ2-5,TRBV19
TGTGCCAGTAGTCCCACTAGCGTCTACGAGCAGTACTTC,CASSPTSVYEQYF,-,13,TRBD2,TRBJ2-7,TRBV19
TGTGCCGAGCGATTAACGGGACTAGCGGTCAATGAGCAGTTCTTC,CAERLTGLAVNEQFF,-,15,TRBD2,TRBJ2-1,TRBV25-1
TGTGCCAGTGACAGGGGCCCTGGGATCGGGGAGCTGTTTTTT,CASDRGPGIGELFF,-,14,TRBD1,TRBJ2-2,TRBV6-1
TGTGCCAGCAGTTGGGCAGGCGGCAGCAATCAGCCCCAGCATTTT,CASSWAGGSNQPQHF,-,15,-,TRBJ1-5,TRBV6-1
TGTGCCAGCAGCTCTTCCCGGGGGTTTGGCTATGGCTACACCTTC,CASSSSRGFGYGYTF,-,15,-,TRBJ1-2,TRBV5-4
TGTGCCAGCAGCTTGGAAAAGACCCAGTACTTC,CASSLEKTQYF,-,11,-,TRBJ2-5,TRBV7-2
TGCGCCAGCAGCCAAGAACTAGCCGAAGGTTACAATGAGCAGTTCTTC,CASSQELAEGYNEQFF,-,16,-,TRBJ2-1,TRBV4-3
TGTGCCAGCAGCTTGGATAGCGGACCCTACAATGAGCAGTTCTTC,CASSLDSGPYNEQFF,once,15,-,TRBJ2-1,TRBV5-4
TGCGCCAGCAGCCCGGACGTTGGGGCGGGGGCCAACGTCCTGACTTTC,CASSPDVGAGANVLTF,-,16,-,TRBJ2-6,TRBV5-1
TGTGCCAGCAGCTTATACCGGGACGAGCAGTACTTC,CASSLYRDEQYF,-,12,-,TRBJ2-7,TRBV7-2
TGTGCCAGCAGCGTACAGGGCAATGAGCAGTTCTTC,CASSVQGNEQFF,-,12,-,TRBJ2-1,TRBV11-2
TGCGCCAGCAGCCCTCAGGGACTAGAGAACACCGGGGAGCTGTTTTTT,CASSPQGLENTGELFF,-,16,TRBD2,TRBJ2-2,TRBV5-1
TGTGCCAGCAGTGACGGGACCGAGACCTACGAGCAGTACTTC,CASSDGTETYEQYF,-,14,-,TRBJ2-7,TRBV6-4
TGTGCCAGCTCACCAGGGACAGCTTACGAGCAGTACTTC,CASSPGTAYEQYF,-,13,TRBD1,TRBJ2-7,TRBV18
TGTGCCAGCGGACTAGCGGGAGGGACAGATACGCAGTATTTT,CASGLAGGTDTQYF,-,14,TRBD2,TRBJ2-3,TRBV25-1
TGCGCCAGCAGTGAGAGGACAGGGTCCACAGATACGCAGTATTTT,CASSERTGSTDTQYF,-,15,TRBD1,TRBJ2-3,TRBV10-2
TGTGCCAGCAGTTTATGGGACAGGGTTAACGAGCAGTACTTC,CASSLWDRVNEQYF,-,14,TRBD1,TRBJ2-7,TRBV28
TGTGCCAGCAGCCTGCGGACTAGCTCGAACACCGGGGAGCTGTTTTTT,CASSLRTSSNTGELFF,-,16,TRBD2,TRBJ2-2,TRBV7-9
TGTGCCAGCAGTTCTCATACTAGTTTCGGGACCCAGTACTTC,CASSSHTSFGTQYF,-,14,-,TRBJ2-5,TRBV6-5
TGTGCCAGCAGTGAGAGGACAGGGCCCTACGAGCAGTACTTC,CASSERTGPYEQYF,-,14,TRBD1,TRBJ2-7,TRBV2
TGTGCCAGCTCAGTGCCTGGGGGTGCTTCTGGAAACACCATATATTTT,CASSVPGGASGNTIYF,-,16,-,TRBJ1-3,TRBV18
TGTGCCAGTAGACCGAGACATAGCAATCAGCCCCAGCATTTT,CASRPRHSNQPQHF,-,14,-,TRBJ1-5,TRBV19
TGTGCCAGCAGCTCCTACTCCTCCACCGGGGAGCTGTTTTTT,CASSSYSSTGELFF,-,14,-,TRBJ2-2,TRBV5-6
TGTGCCAGCAGCGTACTCCCGACAGGGGGGGCATCAGGCGTGGAGCTGTTTTTT,CASSVLPTGGASGVELFF,-,18,TRBD1,TRBJ2-2,TRBV9
TGTGCCAGCAGTGTCAGGGGGCGGGGGACCCAGTACTTC,CASSVRGRGTQYF,-,13,TRBD1,TRBJ2-5,TRBV6-4
TGTGCCACCAGCAGAGCCGGACAGGGTGCTCCCCGCTCCTCGGTCCTGACTTTC,CATSRAGQGAPRSSVLTF,-,18,TRBD1,TRBJ2-6,TRBV15
TGTGCCACCACCCGAGCTGGGGCCAACGTCCTGACTTTC,CATTRAGANVLTF,once,13,-,TRBJ2-6,TRBV15
TGTGCCAGCAGTTACGACGGACGAGGGAATGAGCAGTTCTTC,CASSYDGRGNEQFF,-,14,-,TRBJ2-1,TRBV6-5
TGTGCCAGCAGCCAGGTCGGCAGGGGGACGGAGGAAAAACTGTTTTTT,CASSQVGRGTEEKLFF,-,16,TRBD1,TRBJ1-4,TRBV4-2
TGTGCCAGCAGCTTACTCTCACGGGACACTGAAGCTTTCTTT,CASSLLSRDTEAFF,-,14,-,TRBJ1-1,TRBV11-2